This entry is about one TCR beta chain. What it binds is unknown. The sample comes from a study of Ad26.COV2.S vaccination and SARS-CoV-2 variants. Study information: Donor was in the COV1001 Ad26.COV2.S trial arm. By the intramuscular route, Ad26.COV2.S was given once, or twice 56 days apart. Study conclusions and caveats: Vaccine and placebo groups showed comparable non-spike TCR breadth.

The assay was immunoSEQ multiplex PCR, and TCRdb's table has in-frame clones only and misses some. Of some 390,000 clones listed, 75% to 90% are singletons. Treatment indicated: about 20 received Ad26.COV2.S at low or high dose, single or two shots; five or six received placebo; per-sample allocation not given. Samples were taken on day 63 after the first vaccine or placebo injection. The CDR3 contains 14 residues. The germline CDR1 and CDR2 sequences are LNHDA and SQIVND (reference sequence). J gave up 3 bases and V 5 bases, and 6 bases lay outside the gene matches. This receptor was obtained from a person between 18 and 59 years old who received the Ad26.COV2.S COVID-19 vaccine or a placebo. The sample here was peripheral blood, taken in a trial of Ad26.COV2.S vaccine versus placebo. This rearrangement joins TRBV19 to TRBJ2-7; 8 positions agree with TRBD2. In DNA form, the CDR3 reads TGTGCCAGTAGTGTCGGGACTAGACACTACGAGCAGTACTTC. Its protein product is CASSVGTRHYEQYF.